Following are 24 T cell receptor beta chains from one sample sequenced in a study of T cell responses to AZD1222 COVID-19 vaccine. Clones were sequenced by immunoSEQ multiplex PCR, and TCRdb holds only the in-frame ones, with some missing. In the table there are roughly 110,000 clones, around 92% of which are singletons. Source: peripheral blood, taken 28 days after the second AZD1222 dose. These receptors all come from an adult who received the AZD1222 COVID-19 vaccine.

The chain is built from TRBV28 and TRBJ2-2; 7 bases map to TRBD1. The CDR3 sequence is 15 residues long. Looked up from germline, CDR1 is MDHEN and CDR2 is SYDVKM. The V gene end was trimmed by 6 bases and the J gene end by 1 base; junction bases not matched to a gene: 5. The CDR3 DNA is TGTGCCAGCAGATCGGACAGGTTGAACACCGGGGAGCTGTTTTTT. Translation gives CASRSDRLNTGELFF.

V and J are TRBV7-8 and TRBJ1-5; TRBD1 matches 7 bases. Trimming removed 5 bases from V and 1 base from J; junction bases left unmatched: 2. CDR3 size: 14 residues. Per germline, CDR1 SGHVS and CDR2 FQNEAQ. For the CDR3, the DNA is TGTGCCAGCAGCCTGGACAGGAGCAATCAGCCCCAGCATTTT. Translation: CASSLDRSNQPQHF.

V gene TRBV28 combines with J gene TRBJ1-1; D ambiguous. With 7 bases removed from V and 0 bases from J, the gap between germline ends came to 3 bases. Germline V CDR1 and CDR2: MDHEN, SYDVKM. The CDR3 runs to 11 residues. The CDR3 nucleotides are TGTGCCAGCACCGTGAACACTGAAGCTTTCTTT. Amino acids: CASTVNTEAFF. Complete variable domain (other parts from reference TRBV28 and TRBJ1-1): DVKVTQSSRYLVKRTGEKVFLECVQDMDHENMFWYRQDPGLGLRLIYFSYDVKMKEKGDIPEGYSVSREKKERFSLILESASTNQTSMYLCASTVNTEAFFGQGTRLTVV.

The rearrangement links TRBV2 to TRBJ1-5; no clear D. This CDR3 comprises 14 residues. The germline V and J ends were trimmed by 8 bases and 0 bases, with 11 bases remaining between them. CDR1 and CDR2 from the germline V gene are SNHLY and FYNNEI. CDR3 sequence reads: CASRQRVSNQPQHF. The CDR3 region has the DNA TGTGCCAGCCGTCAGCGGGTTAGCAATCAGCCCCAGCATTTT.

The genes are TRBV5-4 and TRBJ2-1; the match to TRBD2 covers 10 bases. Germline assignment: CDR1 SGHNT and CDR2 YYREEE (reference sequence). The junction had 8 bases not matched to a gene; V was cut back by 4 bases and J by 4 bases. The CDR3 runs to 16 residues. The CDR3 reads CASSIVGTSVYNEQFF. The CDR3 DNA reads as TGTGCCAGCAGCATAGTCGGGACTAGCGTATACAATGAGCAGTTCTTC.

This chain connects TRBV6-2 or TRBV6-3 to TRBJ1-2; D remains unclear. In germline, CDR1 is MNHEY, CDR2 SVGEGT. The CDR3 has 14 residues. V was pared by 2 bases and J by 4 bases, with 11 bases between. In nucleotides, the CDR3 is TGTGCCAGCAGTTACGCGGGCGGGATCTATGGCTACACCTTC. It yields the protein CASSYAGGIYGYTF.

This chain connects TRBV24-1 to TRBJ2-2; no firm D call. The CDR3 has 14 residues. Germline V CDR1 and CDR2: KGHDR, SFDVKD. V lost 9 bases to trimming and J lost 6 bases, with 16 bases between them. CDR3 sequence (DNA): TGTGCCACCGACCAACCCACTCGCCCCGGGGAGCTGTTTTTT. Translation: CATDQPTRPGELFF.

J is TRBJ2-1 and V is TRBV4-2; no reliable D call. V was pared by 0 bases and J by 7 bases, with 13 bases between. This CDR3 has 15 residues. The germline V gene encodes CDR1 LGHNA and CDR2 YNFKEQ. CDR3 DNA sequence: TGTGCCAGCAGCCAAGATTTAACGGTTTTGAATGAGCAGTTCTTC. It specifies CASSQDLTVLNEQFF.

The chain carries TRBV15 and TRBJ2-1; D unresolved. Trimming took off 0 bases at V and 2 bases at J, with 5 bases between the two ends. The CDR3 sequence is 14 residues long. CDR1 is LNHNV, CDR2 YYDKDF, per germline (reference sequence). For the CDR3, the DNA is TGTGCCACCAGCAGAGATTTACCCTACAATGAGCAGTTCTTC. This codes for CATSRDLPYNEQFF.

The chain has TRBV11-1 and TRBJ2-7; D gene ambiguous. Germline V gene lookup returns CDR1 SGHAT and CDR2 FQDESV (reference sequence). V shed 0 bases and J shed 4 bases, with 1 base lying between them. The CDR3 loop spans 11 amino acids. The CDR3, as DNA: TGTGCCAGCAGCTTAGCATACGAGCAGTACTTC. Protein product: CASSLAYEQYF.

V and J are TRBV7-8 and TRBJ1-1; TRBD1 might be the D (5 bases). The CDR3 contains 15 residues. The germline CDR1 and CDR2 sequences are SGHVS and FQNEAQ. V lost 1 base, J lost 0 bases, and 9 bases lay in between. CDR3 residues: CASSLVGTVNTEAFF. The CDR3 coding sequence is TGTGCCAGCAGCTTAGTAGGGACGGTGAACACTGAAGCTTTCTTT. Drawing the rest from reference TRBV7-8 and TRBJ1-1, the complete variable domain is GAGVSQSPRYKVAKRGQDVALRCDPISGHVSLFWYQQALGQGPEFLTYFQNEAQLDKSGLPSDRFFAERPEGSVSTLKIQRTQQEDSAVYLCASSLVGTVNTEAFFGQGTRLTVV.

The chain couples TRBV19 to TRBJ1-6; 7 positions agree with TRBD1. The CDR3 has 15 amino acids. From germline, CDR1 is LNHDA and CDR2 SQIVND (reference sequence). V lost 4 bases and J lost 6; bases outside the gene matches: 6. The CDR3 region is CASSTRQGPNSPLHF. Written as DNA, the CDR3 is TGTGCCAGTAGTACAAGACAGGGCCCTAATTCACCCCTCCACTTT.

This chain uses TRBV10-3 with TRBJ2-1; D gene uncertain. Germline V CDR1 and CDR2: ENHRY, SYGVKD. Trimming left V 0 bases short and J 7 bases short, with 16 bases between. The CDR3 consists of 16 residues. The CDR3 DNA is TGTGCCATCAGTGAGTCTTGGTCCGCCACGGGTAATGAGCAGTTCTTC. Protein sequence: CAISESWSATGNEQFF.

The V call is TRBV2, the J call TRBJ2-7; 15 positions match TRBD2. V shed 8 bases, J shed 4 bases, and the junction held 3 bases outside the gene matches. The CDR3 is 14 amino acids. The germline gives CDR1 SNHLY, CDR2 FYNNEI. Here the CDR3 reads CASSGTSGGYEQYF. The CDR3 DNA is TGTGCCAGCTCTGGGACTAGCGGGGGGTACGAGCAGTACTTC.

The chain couples TRBV6-5 to TRBJ1-2, with 7 bases lining up with TRBD1. There are 14 residues in the CDR3. V was pared by 2 bases and J by 6 bases, with 6 bases of the junction left unmatched. Per germline, CDR1 MNHEY and CDR2 SVGAGI. The CDR3 DNA is TGTGCCAGCAGTTACAGACAGGGAAGGGATGGCTACACCTTC. Its translation: CASSYRQGRDGYTF.

The chain has TRBV6-1 and TRBJ1-5; D not certain. The CDR3 runs to 16 residues. Trimming cost V 1 base and J 0 bases, with 10 bases left between them. The germline CDR1 and CDR2 sequences are MNHNS and SASEGT. CDR3 nucleotide sequence: TGTGCCAGCAGTGAAGAGGGAGGTGGTAGCAATCAGCCCCAGCATTTT. Translating it yields CASSEEGGGSNQPQHF.

This chain links TRBV4-1 with TRBJ1-1; a weak D match, TRBD1 (5 bases). CDR1 is MGHRA, CDR2 YSYEKL, per germline. CDR3 size: 14 residues. Between the trimmed V and J ends, which lost 0 bases and 3 bases, there was a span of 8 bases. The CDR3 bases are TGCGCCAGCAGCCAAGATAGGGGCTACACTGAAGCTTTCTTT. Translated, it gives CASSQDRGYTEAFF.

The chain joins TRBV6-5 to TRBJ1-6, with D maybe TRBD1 (6 bases). CDR3 size: 16 residues. Germline lookup yields CDR1 MNHEY and CDR2 SVGAGI. The germline V and J ends were trimmed by 2 bases and 9 bases, with 17 bases remaining between them. The CDR3 spells CASSYNLGGRGSPLHF. Here the CDR3 DNA reads TGTGCCAGCAGTTACAACCTGGGGGGGCGGGGTTCACCCCTCCACTTT.

This rearrangement joins TRBV5-1 to TRBJ1-2; 7 nucleotides line up with TRBD1. V shed 0 bases and J 3 bases; nucleotides not matched to a gene: 5. Germline lookup yields CDR1 SGHRS and CDR2 YFSETQ. The CDR3 has 15 amino acids. The CDR3 loop reads CASSLDSDRDYGYTF. CDR3 nucleotide sequence: TGCGCCAGCAGCTTGGATAGCGACAGGGACTATGGCTACACCTTC.

V gene TRBV21-1 combines with J gene TRBJ2-7; the table's TRBD2 call for D was not verified on the DNA. TRBV21-1 is a known pseudogene. The CDR3 is made up of 14 amino acids. The CDR3 nucleotides read TGTGCCAGCAGCAAAGTGGGGGGTGCCTACGAGCAGTACTTC. It specifies CASSKVGGAYEQYF.

V and J are TRBV28 and TRBJ1-6; no firm D call. The V and J ends lost 7 bases and 5 bases respectively, with 9 bases between them. Germline CDR1 MDHEN, CDR2 SYDVKM. This CDR3 comprises 13 residues. The CDR3 DNA is TGTGCCAGCACTTCCGTGAATAATTCACCCCTCCACTTT. Translating gives CASTSVNNSPLHF.

This clone was counted once. J is TRBJ2-2 and V is TRBV18; D is uncertain. CDR1 is KGHSH, CDR2 LQKENI, per germline. V lost 1 base and J 3 bases, leaving 9 bases between the germline ends. This CDR3 has 15 residues. The CDR3: CASSPQAADTGELFF. CDR3 DNA sequence: TGTGCCAGCTCACCACAGGCCGCGGACACCGGGGAGCTGTTTTTT.

The rearrangement joins TRBV18 to TRBJ1-2, with D possibly being TRBD1 (6 bases). The CDR3 is 14 residues long. Germline lookup yields CDR1 KGHSH and CDR2 LQKENI. With 1 base removed from V and 10 bases from J, the gap between germline ends came to 16 bases. CDR3 loop: CASSPQGDLSYYTF. In nucleotides, the CDR3 is TGTGCCAGCTCACCACAGGGGGATCTCTCCTACTACACCTTC.

The V call is TRBV10-3, the J call TRBJ1-2; 10 bases match TRBD1. CDR1 is ENHRY, CDR2 SYGVKD, per germline. This CDR3 is 14 amino acids long. V was pared by 0 bases and J by 7 bases, with 2 bases of the junction left unmatched. The CDR3 DNA is TGTGCCATCAGTGAGTCGGACAGGGGGTTTGGCTACACCTTC. This gives the protein CAISESDRGFGYTF.